Presented here are 14 T cell receptor beta chains from one specimen sequenced in a study of persistence of HIV-infected CD4 T cells. Overlapping HIV-1 Gag 15-mer peptides at 0.8 to 1 ug per peptide per mL were used. CD40L/CD69 double-negative CD45RO-high memory CD4+ T cells were collected. The libraries were made with immunoSEQ version 4 in survey mode. The assay was immunoSEQ multiplex PCR, and TCRdb's table has in-frame clones only and misses some. The sample records around 30,000 clones, 80% to 90% being singletons. For these TCRs, the target antigens are not known. This specimen consisted of CD4+ T cells sorted from PBMCs after roughly 18-hour stimulation, obtained from a patient who received antiretroviral therapy. All receptors come from an adult woman with HIV who was CMV-seropositive.

The chain employs TRBV11-1 and TRBJ2-1; D call uncertain. This CDR3 is built from 15 residues. Per the germline V gene, CDR1 is SGHAT and CDR2 is FQDESV (reference sequence). V was pared by 1 base and J by 0 bases, with 7 bases between. The CDR3, as DNA: TGTGCCAGCAGCTTAGATTCAGCCTCCTACAATGAGCAGTTCTTC. Amino acids: CASSLDSASYNEQFF.

V gene TRBV24-1 combines with J gene TRBJ2-1; D call uncertain. Germline V gene lookup returns CDR1 KGHDR and CDR2 SFDVKD. Trimming took 1 base from V and 5 from J, leaving 11 bases between them. The CDR3 contains 15 residues. CDR3 sequence: CATSDFRNRNNEQFF. The CDR3 DNA sequence: TGTGCCACCAGTGATTTCCGCAACAGAAACAATGAGCAGTTCTTC.

This rearrangement joins TRBV20-1 to TRBJ2-5, with D uncertain. The length of the CDR3 is 11 residues. V dropped 3 bases and J dropped 3 bases, with 5 bases sitting between them. The germline gives CDR1 DFQATT, CDR2 SNEGSKA (reference sequence). The CDR3 protein is CSARSEETQYF. For the CDR3, the DNA is TGCAGTGCTAGGTCAGAAGAGACCCAGTACTTC.

The chain couples TRBV5-1 to TRBJ2-1, with D unresolved. The CDR3 consists of 15 residues. Germline V CDR1 and CDR2: SGHRS, YFSETQ. Trimming left V 4 bases short and J 0 bases short, with 11 bases between. CDR3 nucleotide sequence: TGCGCCAGCAGCCTTAGCTCCTTCTCCTACAATGAGCAGTTCTTC. It translates to CASSLSSFSYNEQFF.

The chain combines TRBV6-6 with TRBJ2-7; D is ambiguous. The germline gives CDR1 MNHNY, CDR2 SVGAGI (reference sequence). The CDR3 contains 14 residues. The V end lost 0 bases, the J end lost 2 bases, and 8 bases lay between the germline ends. CDR3 sequence: CASSYSSTAYEQYF. For the CDR3, the DNA is TGTGCCAGCAGTTACTCGAGCACAGCCTACGAGCAGTACTTC.

CDR3 sequence: CASSYSGLAKNIQYF. DNA for the CDR3: TGTGCCAGCAGTTACTCCGGACTAGCCAAAAACATTCAGTACTTC. The V call is TRBV6-6, the J call TRBJ2-4; D is possibly TRBD2 (5 bases). From germline, CDR1 is MNHNY and CDR2 SVGAGI (reference sequence). This CDR3 has 15 amino acids. V was trimmed by 0 bases and J by 0 bases, leaving 6 bases between them.

J is TRBJ2-2 and V is TRBV11-1; D not certain. V was cut by 5 bases and J by 4 bases, with 11 bases left in between. Germline CDR1 and CDR2: SGHAT and FQDESV (reference sequence). The CDR3 runs 14 residues. CDR3 nucleotide sequence: TGTGCCAGCAGCCCAACAATAAGCACCGGGGAGCTGTTTTTT. Translated: CASSPTISTGELFF.

This sequence joins TRBV7-3 and TRBJ2-4; tentatively, D is TRBD1 or TRBD2 (7 bases each). Trimming took off 5 bases at V and 0 bases at J, with 17 bases between the two ends. Germline V lookup: CDR1 SGHTA, CDR2 FQGTGA. CDR3 length equals 17 residues. For the CDR3, the DNA is TGTGCCAGCAGCCCCCAGGGGGGGGCCAGAGCCAAAAACATTCAGTACTTC. Its translation is CASSPQGGARAKNIQYF.

This clone was picked up one time. The V call is TRBV7-2, the J call TRBJ2-1; 9 nucleotides agree with TRBD1. CDR3 length equals 16 residues. V trimming: 5 bases; J trimming: 9 bases; junction bases outside the gene matches: 14. Looked up from germline, CDR1 is SGHTA and CDR2 is FQGNSA. CDR3 in amino acids: CASSTPSGTGKGEQFF. The DNA for the CDR3 is TGTGCCAGCAGCACCCCATCCGGGACAGGGAAGGGTGAGCAGTTCTTC.

The chain carries TRBV7-7 and TRBJ1-4, with D perhaps TRBD1 (5 bases). Trimming took off 7 bases at V and 1 base at J, with 13 bases between the two ends. The CDR3 has 15 amino acids. From germline, CDR1 is SSHAT and CDR2 FNYEAQ (reference sequence). The CDR3 here is CASIPRGVTNEKLFF. The CDR3 nucleotides are TGTGCCAGCATCCCCCGGGGGGTAACTAATGAAAAACTGTTTTTT. The variable domain in full, completed from reference TRBV7-7 and TRBJ1-4, reads GAGVSQSPRYKVTKRGQDVTLRCDPISSHATLYWYQQALGQGPEFLTYFNYEAQPDKSGLPSDRFSAERPEGSISTLTIQRTEQRDSAMYRCASIPRGVTNEKLFFGSGTQLSVL.

The chain has TRBV7-8 and TRBJ2-5; 16 nucleotides agree with TRBD2. V gave up 1 base and J gave up 4 bases; unmatched junction bases: 12. The CDR3 extends over 20 amino acids. Germline loops: CDR1 SGHVS, CDR2 FQNEAQ. The CDR3 sequence is CASSLVGSLGLAGGGETQYF. CDR3 in DNA: TGTGCCAGCAGCTTAGTAGGGTCCCTGGGACTAGCGGGGGGGGGAGAGACCCAGTACTTC.

This clone has a handful of counts. The chain joins TRBV16 to TRBJ1-1, with D uncertain. Deletions cut 0 bases from V and 4 bases from J, with 6 bases between. The CDR3 runs 13 residues. Per germline, CDR1 KGHSY and CDR2 FQNENV. CDR3 sequence (DNA): TGTGCCAGCAGCCAATCTACCACCACTGAAGCTTTCTTT. The encoded protein is CASSQSTTTEAFF. Looking up the rest from reference TRBV16 and TRBJ1-1 gives the full variable domain: GEEVAQTPKHLVRGEGQKAKLYCAPIKGHSYVFWYQQVLKNEFKFLISFQNENVFDETGMPKERFSAKCLPNSPCSLEIQATKLEDSAVYFCASSQSTTTEAFFGQGTRLTVV.

CDR3 in amino acids: CASSGTGGGNEKLFF. CDR3 DNA: TGTGCCAGCAGCGGAACAGGGGGCGGTAATGAAAAACTGTTTTTT. The chain couples TRBV9 to TRBJ1-4, with 9 positions matching TRBD1. The trim removed 3 bases at V and 4 bases at J, leaving 4 bases unmatched. CDR1 is SGDLS, CDR2 YYNGEE, per germline. The CDR3 consists of 15 residues.

This chain links TRBV28 with TRBJ1-1; D is unresolved. The ends were cut back, 2 bases at V and 4 bases at J, with 5 bases in the middle. The CDR3 contains 12 residues. Germline values: CDR1 MDHEN, CDR2 SYDVKM. The CDR3 here is CASSLVLTEAFF. The CDR3 DNA sequence: TGTGCCAGCAGTTTAGTTCTCACTGAAGCTTTCTTT.